Shown below are 4 T cell receptor beta chains from a single sample sequenced in a study of shared clonotypes between healthy human individuals. Method: immunoSEQ multiplex PCR; TCRdb's copy keeps in-frame clones and lacks some. The sample has roughly 2.1 million clones, under 95% seen once; the top ten hold about 1.5%. Naive CD8 cells comprised CD45RO-negative, CCR7-positively selected cells, excluding terminally differentiated effector memory CD45RA+ cells. Sequenced: naive CD8+ T cells from PBMCs. All receptors derive from a young man in good health. Some clones in this sample may be carry-over from other donors' samples.

This clone was observed a few times. V is TRBV6-6 and J is TRBJ2-7; 10 nucleotides match TRBD2. The V segment lost 6 bases and the J segment 2 bases; nucleotides outside the gene matches: 4. In germline, CDR1 is MNHNY, CDR2 SVGAGI (reference sequence). This CDR3 is 14 amino acids long. This CDR3 reads CASSIGLAAYEQYF. The CDR3 bases are TGTGCCAGCAGCATTGGACTAGCGGCCTACGAGCAGTACTTC.

V and J are TRBV28 and TRBJ2-7; 9 nucleotides line up with TRBD2. V gave up 4 bases and J gave up 2 bases; unmatched junction bases: 9. From germline, CDR1 is MDHEN and CDR2 SYDVKM. This CDR3 comprises 16 residues. In DNA, the CDR3 is TGTGCCAGCAGTTCCCGTCGCGGGAGGGCCCCCTACGAGCAGTACTTC. Its translation is CASSSRRGRAPYEQYF. Drawing the rest from reference TRBV28 and TRBJ2-7, the complete variable domain is DVKVTQSSRYLVKRTGEKVFLECVQDMDHENMFWYRQDPGLGLRLIYFSYDVKMKEKGDIPEGYSVSREKKERFSLILESASTNQTSMYLCASSSRRGRAPYEQYFGPGTRLTVT.

The chain joins TRBV2 to TRBJ1-1; D is uncertain. The CDR3 sequence is 14 residues long. V lost 8 bases and J 4 bases, leaving 17 bases between the germline ends. Germline loops: CDR1 SNHLY, CDR2 FYNNEI. The CDR3 loop reads CASGHPVVGTEAFF. The DNA for the CDR3 is TGTGCCAGCGGTCACCCGGTTGTGGGCACTGAAGCTTTCTTT.

The gene calls are TRBV4-3 and TRBJ2-5, with TRBD2 as a possible D gene (6 bases). The CDR3 extends over 17 amino acids. V shed 4 bases and J shed 4 bases, with 22 bases lying between them. Looked up from germline, CDR1 is LGHNA and CDR2 is YSLEER. The CDR3 reads CASSRSGRGRFSETQYF. For the CDR3, the DNA is TGCGCCAGCAGCCGATCGGGACGGGGGAGGTTCTCAGAGACCCAGTACTTC.